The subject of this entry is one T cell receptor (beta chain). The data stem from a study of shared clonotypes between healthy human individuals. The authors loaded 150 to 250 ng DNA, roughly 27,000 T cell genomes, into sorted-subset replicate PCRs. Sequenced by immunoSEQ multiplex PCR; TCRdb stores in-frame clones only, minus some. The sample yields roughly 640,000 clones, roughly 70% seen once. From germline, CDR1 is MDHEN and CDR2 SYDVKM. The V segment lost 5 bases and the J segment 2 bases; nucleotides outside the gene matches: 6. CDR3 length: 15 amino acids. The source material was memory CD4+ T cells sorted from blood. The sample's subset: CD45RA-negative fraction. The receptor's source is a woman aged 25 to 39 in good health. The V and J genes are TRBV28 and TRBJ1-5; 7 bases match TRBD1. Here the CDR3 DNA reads TGTGCCAGCAGTCCAACAGGGGCCCGCAATCAGCCCCAGCATTTT. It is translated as CASSPTGARNQPQHF.